A selection of T cell receptor beta chains follows, all from one sample in a study of blood T cell repertoires in COVID-19. Repertoires were generated with immunoSEQ multiplex PCR, while TCRdb's copy carries only in-frame clones and drops some. The table shows 200,000 to 300,000 clones, with roughly 88% occurring only once. Sequencing was done on a sample of peripheral blood. The source of these receptors is a man between 40 and 49 years old with acute or convalescent COVID-19. Each CDR3 is given with its conserved first and last residue. The order of the fields is V gene, J gene, clone size, D gene, CDR3 protein, CDR3 DNA. A D gene is named only where the DNA matches it firmly. A clone size is listed for some rows: how often the clone was seen (once, few, many), or a class if it is expanded.

>TRBV28|TRBJ1-1|-|TRBD1
CASSPFPGQGAVNTEAFF
TGTGCCAGCAGTCCCTTTCCGGGACAGGGGGCCGTGAACACTGAAGCTTTCTTT
>TRBV4-1|TRBJ2-7|-|-
CASSPSSSATYEQYF
TGCGCCAGCAGCCCCTCTTCTAGCGCGACCTACGAGCAGTACTTC
>TRBV11-3|TRBJ2-3|-|TRBD2
CASSWGTSGIGDTQYF
TGTGCCAGCAGCTGGGGGACTAGCGGGATCGGCGATACGCAGTATTTT
>TRBV3-1/TRBV3-2|TRBJ1-2|once|-
CASSQDFQGSVYGYTF
TGTGCCAGCAGCCAAGACTTTCAGGGTTCAGTGTATGGCTACACCTTC
>TRBV29-1|TRBJ1-4|-|-
CSVETGRNEKLFF
TGCAGCGTTGAAACAGGTCGTAATGAAAAACTGTTTTTT
>TRBV7-2|TRBJ1-2|-|-
CASSPLNEVYGYTF
TGTGCCAGCAGCCCGTTGAATGAGGTGTATGGCTACACCTTC
>TRBV10-3|TRBJ1-2|-|-
CAISEPASPGGYTF
TGTGCCATCAGTGAGCCGGCTTCACCGGGGGGCTACACCTTC
>TRBV30|TRBJ1-5|few|-
CAWSPDSMMAQHF
TGTGCCTGGAGCCCAGATTCCATGATGGCCCAGCATTTT
>TRBV3-1/TRBV3-2|TRBJ2-3|-|-
CASSQGRVGTDTQYF
TGTGCCAGCAGCCAAGGGCGGGTTGGTACAGATACGCAGTATTTT
>TRBV4-3|TRBJ2-7|-|TRBD2
CASSQRTSGAYEQYF
TGCGCCAGCAGCCAAAGGACTAGCGGTGCCTACGAGCAGTACTTC
>TRBV5-1|TRBJ2-2|-|TRBD2
CASSQTSGTNTGELFF
TGCGCCAGCAGCCAGACTAGCGGGACGAACACCGGGGAGCTGTTTTTT
>TRBV7-2|TRBJ1-1|-|-
CASSSSVNTEAFF
TGTGCCAGCAGCTCGTCAGTGAACACTGAAGCTTTCTTT
>TRBV11-3|TRBJ2-7|-|-
CASSRERAYEQYF
TGTGCCAGCAGCCGCGAAAGAGCCTACGAGCAGTACTTC
>TRBV15|TRBJ1-2|-|-
CATSRDRVGAYGYTF
TGTGCCACCAGCAGAGATCGGGTTGGAGCCTATGGCTACACCTTC
>TRBV3-1/TRBV3-2|TRBJ2-7|-|TRBD2
CASSPPGLAGSYEQYF
TGTGCCAGCAGCCCACCCGGACTAGCGGGAAGCTACGAGCAGTACTTC
>TRBV3-1/TRBV3-2|TRBJ2-3|-|TRBD2
CASRPSGRGSDTQYF
TGTGCCAGCAGGCCCAGCGGGAGGGGGAGTGATACGCAGTATTTT
>TRBV4-3|TRBJ2-5|-|-
CASSPGTDLAGGETQYF
TGCGCCAGCAGCCCCGGGACAGACCTTGCAGGAGGGGAGACCCAGTACTTC
>TRBV6-5|TRBJ1-2|-|TRBD1
CASSYSRAGGGYTF
TGTGCCAGCAGTTACTCGAGGGCAGGGGGTGGCTACACCTTC
>TRBV29-1|TRBJ1-1|once|TRBD1
CSAGQGINTEAFF
TGCAGCGCCGGACAGGGGATAAACACTGAAGCTTTCTTT
>TRBV11-3|TRBJ2-4|-|-
CASSLFRGAIAKNIQYF
TGTGCCAGCAGCTTATTCCGGGGGGCGATAGCCAAAAACATTCAGTACTTC
>TRBV28|TRBJ2-7|-|TRBD2
CASSSYSGSSYEQYF
TGTGCCAGCAGTTCCTATAGCGGGTCATCCTACGAGCAGTACTTC
>TRBV18|TRBJ1-6|once|-
CASSPREGQESPLHF
TGTGCCAGCTCACCACGGGAGGGGCAGGAGTCACCCCTCCACTTT
>TRBV7-2|TRBJ2-1|-|TRBD2
CASSHNSGRGNEQFF
TGTGCCAGCAGCCATAATAGCGGGAGGGGGAATGAGCAGTTCTTC
>TRBV18|TRBJ1-5|-|TRBD1
CASSPGGGVRNQPQHF
TGTGCCAGCTCACCAGGAGGGGGCGTCCGGAATCAGCCCCAGCATTTT
>TRBV9|TRBJ1-5|once|-
CASSVGAGTLGQPQHF
TGTGCCAGCAGCGTAGGAGCGGGGACCCTTGGCCAGCCCCAGCATTTT
>TRBV10-2|TRBJ2-7|-|TRBD1
CASSRDRSYEQYF
TGCGCCAGCAGTCGGGACAGGTCCTACGAGCAGTACTTC
>TRBV7-8|TRBJ1-2|-|-
CASSLGPGVDGYTF
TGTGCCAGCAGCTTAGGGCCAGGGGTGGATGGCTACACCTTC
>TRBV7-3|TRBJ1-2|-|-
CASSLSRGYTF
TGTGCCAGCAGCTTATCTCGTGGCTACACCTTC
>TRBV15|TRBJ2-4|-|TRBD2
CATSSGGELAVAKNIQYF
TGTGCCACCAGCAGCGGGGGGGAGCTAGCGGTAGCCAAAAACATTCAGTACTTC
>TRBV20-1|TRBJ2-7|-|TRBD1
CSASLGQGSYEQYF
TGCAGTGCTAGTTTGGGACAGGGTTCGTACGAGCAGTACTTC
>TRBV3-1/TRBV3-2|TRBJ1-5|-|-
CASSQGAGNQPQHF
TGTGCCAGCAGCCAGGGGGCAGGCAATCAGCCCCAGCATTTT
>TRBV11-1|TRBJ2-1|-|TRBD2
CASSPNRLAGGNEQFF
TGTGCCAGCAGCCCGAACCGACTAGCGGGAGGGAATGAGCAGTTCTTC
>TRBV9|TRBJ1-2|-|-
CASSADLGLTNYGYTF
TGTGCCAGCAGCGCGGACCTGGGACTTACCAACTATGGCTACACCTTC
>TRBV19|TRBJ2-1|-|-
CASSMQGGFNEQFF
TGTGCCAGTAGTATGCAGGGGGGTTTCAATGAGCAGTTCTTC
>TRBV6-1|TRBJ1-1|-|-
CASSDDIVNTEAFF
TGTGCCAGCAGTGACGACATCGTCAACACTGAAGCTTTCTTT
>TRBV6-6|TRBJ1-1|-|TRBD1
CATSDRENTEAFF
TGTGCCACCTCTGACAGGGAGAACACTGAAGCTTTCTTT
>TRBV27|TRBJ2-7|-|TRBD2
CASSHSGSSYEQYF
TGTGCCAGCAGTCATAGCGGGAGCTCCTACGAGCAGTACTTC
>TRBV6-4|TRBJ1-1|few|-
CASKAGPSWDTEAFF
TGTGCCAGCAAAGCGGGGCCCTCCTGGGACACTGAAGCTTTCTTT
>TRBV2|TRBJ2-1|-|-
CASGDEPYNEQFF
TGTGCCAGCGGAGATGAACCCTACAATGAGCAGTTCTTC
>TRBV19|TRBJ2-5|few|TRBD1
CASRDRGRGETQYF
TGTGCCAGCCGGGACAGGGGTAGGGGAGAGACCCAGTACTTC